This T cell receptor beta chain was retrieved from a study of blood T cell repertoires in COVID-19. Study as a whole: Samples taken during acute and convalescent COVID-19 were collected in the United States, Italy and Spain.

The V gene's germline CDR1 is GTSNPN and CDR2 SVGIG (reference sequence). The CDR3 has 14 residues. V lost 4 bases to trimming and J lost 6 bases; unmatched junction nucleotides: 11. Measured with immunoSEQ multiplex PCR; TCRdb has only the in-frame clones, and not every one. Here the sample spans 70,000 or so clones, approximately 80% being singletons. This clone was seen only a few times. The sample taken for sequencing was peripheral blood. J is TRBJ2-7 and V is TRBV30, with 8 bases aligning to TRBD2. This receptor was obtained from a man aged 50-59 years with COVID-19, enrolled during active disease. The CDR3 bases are TGTGCCTGGAATCCGGGACTAGGTAGCTTCGAGCAGTACTTC. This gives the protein CAWNPGLGSFEQYF.